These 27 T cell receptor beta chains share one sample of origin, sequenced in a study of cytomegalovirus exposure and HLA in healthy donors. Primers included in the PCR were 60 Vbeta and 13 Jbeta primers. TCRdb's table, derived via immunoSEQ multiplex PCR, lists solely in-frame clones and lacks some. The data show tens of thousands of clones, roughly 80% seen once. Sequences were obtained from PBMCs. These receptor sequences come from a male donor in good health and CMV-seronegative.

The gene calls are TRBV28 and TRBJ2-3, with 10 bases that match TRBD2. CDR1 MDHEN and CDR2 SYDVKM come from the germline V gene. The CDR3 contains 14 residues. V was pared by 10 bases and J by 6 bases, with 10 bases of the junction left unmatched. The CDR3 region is CATEAGGRGDTQYF. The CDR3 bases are TGTGCCACCGAAGCGGGGGGGCGGGGGGATACGCAGTATTTT.

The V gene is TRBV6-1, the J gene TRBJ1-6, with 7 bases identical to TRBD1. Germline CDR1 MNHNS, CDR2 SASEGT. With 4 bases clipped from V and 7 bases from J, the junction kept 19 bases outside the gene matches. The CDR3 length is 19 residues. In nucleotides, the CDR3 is TGTGCCAGCAGTGGAACCGGGACAGATCCCCCAGGGTCCAATTCACCCCTCCACTTT. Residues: CASSGTGTDPPGSNSPLHF.

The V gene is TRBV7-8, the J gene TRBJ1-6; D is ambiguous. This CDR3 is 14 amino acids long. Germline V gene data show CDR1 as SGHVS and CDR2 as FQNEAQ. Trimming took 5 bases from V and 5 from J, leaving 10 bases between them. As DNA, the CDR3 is TGTGCCAGCAGCGTACAGAAGGATAATTCACCCCTCCACTTT. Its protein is CASSVQKDNSPLHF.

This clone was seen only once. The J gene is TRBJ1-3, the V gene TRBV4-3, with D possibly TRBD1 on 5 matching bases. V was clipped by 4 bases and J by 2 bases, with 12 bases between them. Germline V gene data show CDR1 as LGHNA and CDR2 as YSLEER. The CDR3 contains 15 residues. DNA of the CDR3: TGCGCCAGCAGCCCCCTCGCGGGGGCTGGAAACACCATATATTTT. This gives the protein CASSPLAGAGNTIYF.

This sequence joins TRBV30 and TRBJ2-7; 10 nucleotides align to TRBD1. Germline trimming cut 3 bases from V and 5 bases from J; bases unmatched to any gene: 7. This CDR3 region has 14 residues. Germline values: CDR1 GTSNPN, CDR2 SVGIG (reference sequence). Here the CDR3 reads CAWRVKDRGNEQYF. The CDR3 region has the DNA TGTGCCTGGAGGGTTAAGGACAGGGGGAACGAGCAGTACTTC.

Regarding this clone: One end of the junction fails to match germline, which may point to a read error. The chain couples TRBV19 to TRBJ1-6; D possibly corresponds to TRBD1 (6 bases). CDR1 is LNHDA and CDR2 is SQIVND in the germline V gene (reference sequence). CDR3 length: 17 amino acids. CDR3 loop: CASSLTGVSSYNSPPHF. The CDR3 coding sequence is TGTGCCAGTAGTCTGACAGGCGTAAGCTCCTATAATTCACCCCCCCACTTT.

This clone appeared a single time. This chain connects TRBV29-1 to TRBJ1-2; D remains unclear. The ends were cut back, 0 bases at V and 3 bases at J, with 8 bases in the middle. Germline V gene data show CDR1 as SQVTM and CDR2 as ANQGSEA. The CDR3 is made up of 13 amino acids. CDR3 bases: TGCAGCGTTGAAGAGGCCCGCTACTATGGCTACACCTTC. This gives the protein CSVEEARYYGYTF.

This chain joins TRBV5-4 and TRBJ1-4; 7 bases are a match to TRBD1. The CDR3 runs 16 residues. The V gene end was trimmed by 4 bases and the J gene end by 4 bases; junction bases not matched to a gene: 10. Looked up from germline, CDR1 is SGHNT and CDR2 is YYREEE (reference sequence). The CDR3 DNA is TGTGCCAGCAGCCAAGGAACATACAGGGGTAATGAAAAACTGTTTTTT. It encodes CASSQGTYRGNEKLFF.

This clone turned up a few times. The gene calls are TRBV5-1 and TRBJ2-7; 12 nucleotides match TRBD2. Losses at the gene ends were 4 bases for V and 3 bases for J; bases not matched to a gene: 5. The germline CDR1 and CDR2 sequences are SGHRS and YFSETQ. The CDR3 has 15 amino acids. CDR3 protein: CASSIGLAGYYEQYF. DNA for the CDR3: TGCGCCAGCAGCATCGGACTAGCGGGGTACTACGAGCAGTACTTC.

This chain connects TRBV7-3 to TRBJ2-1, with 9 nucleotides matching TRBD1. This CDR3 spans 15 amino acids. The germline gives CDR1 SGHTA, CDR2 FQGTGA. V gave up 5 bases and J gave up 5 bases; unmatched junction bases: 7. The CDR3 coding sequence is TGTGCCAGCAGCCCTTGGACAGGGGCTAACAATGAGCAGTTCTTC. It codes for CASSPWTGANNEQFF.

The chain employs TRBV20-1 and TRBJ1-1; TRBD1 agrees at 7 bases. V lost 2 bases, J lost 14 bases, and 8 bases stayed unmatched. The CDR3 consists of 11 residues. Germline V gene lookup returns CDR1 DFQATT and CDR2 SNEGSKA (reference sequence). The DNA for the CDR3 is TGCAGTGCTAGACGTGGGACAGTGAGCTTCTTT. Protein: CSARRGTVSFF.

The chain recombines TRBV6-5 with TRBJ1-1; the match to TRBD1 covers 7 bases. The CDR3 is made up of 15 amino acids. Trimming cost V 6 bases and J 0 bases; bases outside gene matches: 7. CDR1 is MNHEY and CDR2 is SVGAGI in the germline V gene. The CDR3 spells CASRVKGGLNTEAFF. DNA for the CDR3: TGTGCCAGCAGGGTAAAAGGGGGCCTGAACACTGAAGCTTTCTTT.

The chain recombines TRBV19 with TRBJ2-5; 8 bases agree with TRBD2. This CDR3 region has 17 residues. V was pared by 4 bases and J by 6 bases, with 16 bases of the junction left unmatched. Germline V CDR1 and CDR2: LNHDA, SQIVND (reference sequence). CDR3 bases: TGTGCCAGTAGTACGGGGGCCGGGGGGGTAGGACAAAAGACCCAGTACTTC. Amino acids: CASSTGAGGVGQKTQYF.

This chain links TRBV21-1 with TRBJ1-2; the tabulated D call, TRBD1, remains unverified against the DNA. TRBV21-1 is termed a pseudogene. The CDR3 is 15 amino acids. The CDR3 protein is CASSIGQGASYGYTF. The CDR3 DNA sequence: TGTGCCAGCAGCATCGGACAGGGGGCTAGCTATGGCTACACCTTC.

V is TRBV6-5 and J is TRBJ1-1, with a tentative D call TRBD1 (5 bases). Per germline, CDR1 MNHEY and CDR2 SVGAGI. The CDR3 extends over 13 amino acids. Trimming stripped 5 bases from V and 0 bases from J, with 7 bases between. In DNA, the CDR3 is TGTGCCAGCAGTCCACAGGTGAACACTGAAGCTTTCTTT. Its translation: CASSPQVNTEAFF.

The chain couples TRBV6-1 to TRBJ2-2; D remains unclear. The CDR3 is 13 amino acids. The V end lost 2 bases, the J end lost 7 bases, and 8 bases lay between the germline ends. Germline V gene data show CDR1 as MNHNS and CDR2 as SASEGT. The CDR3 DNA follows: TGTGCCAGCAGTGAACTTACGGTCGGGGAGCTGTTTTTT. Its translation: CASSELTVGELFF.

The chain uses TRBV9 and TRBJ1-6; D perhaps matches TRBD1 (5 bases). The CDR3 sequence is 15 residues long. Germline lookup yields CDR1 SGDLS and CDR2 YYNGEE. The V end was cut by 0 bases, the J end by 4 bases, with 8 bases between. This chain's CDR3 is CASSVAGGYNSPLHF. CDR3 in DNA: TGTGCCAGCAGCGTAGCTGGGGGGTATAATTCACCCCTCCACTTT. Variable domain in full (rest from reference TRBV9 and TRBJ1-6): DSGVTQTPKHLITATGQRVTLRCSPRSGDLSVYWYQQSLDQGLQFLIQYYNGEERAKGNILERFSAQQFPDLHSELNLSSLELGDSALYFCASSVAGGYNSPLHFGNGTRLTVT.

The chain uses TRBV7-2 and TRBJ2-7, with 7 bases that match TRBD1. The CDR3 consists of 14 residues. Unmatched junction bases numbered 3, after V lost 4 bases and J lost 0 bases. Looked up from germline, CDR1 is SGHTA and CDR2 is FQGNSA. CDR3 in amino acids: CASSSGQISYEQYF. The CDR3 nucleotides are TGTGCCAGCAGCTCGGGACAGATCTCCTACGAGCAGTACTTC.

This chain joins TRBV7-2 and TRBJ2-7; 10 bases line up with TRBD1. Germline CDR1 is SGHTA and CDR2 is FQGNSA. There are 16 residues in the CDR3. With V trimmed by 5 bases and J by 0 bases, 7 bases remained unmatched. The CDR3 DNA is TGTGCCAGCAGCGGGGGGACAGGGGACAACTCCTACGAGCAGTACTTC. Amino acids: CASSGGTGDNSYEQYF.

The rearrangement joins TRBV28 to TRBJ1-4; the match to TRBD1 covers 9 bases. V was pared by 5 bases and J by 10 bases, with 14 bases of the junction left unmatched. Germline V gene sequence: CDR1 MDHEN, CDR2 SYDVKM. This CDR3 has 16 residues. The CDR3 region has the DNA TGTGCCAGCAGTCGAGCGACCGGGACAGGGTTCGGAAAACTGTTTTTT. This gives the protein CASSRATGTGFGKLFF.

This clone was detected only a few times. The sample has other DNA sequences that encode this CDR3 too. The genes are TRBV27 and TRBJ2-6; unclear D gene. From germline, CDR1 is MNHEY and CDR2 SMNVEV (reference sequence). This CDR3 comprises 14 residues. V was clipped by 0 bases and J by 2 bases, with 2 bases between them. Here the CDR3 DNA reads TGTGCCAGCAGTTTATCCACTGGGGCCAACGTCCTGACTTTC. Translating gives CASSLSTGANVLTF.

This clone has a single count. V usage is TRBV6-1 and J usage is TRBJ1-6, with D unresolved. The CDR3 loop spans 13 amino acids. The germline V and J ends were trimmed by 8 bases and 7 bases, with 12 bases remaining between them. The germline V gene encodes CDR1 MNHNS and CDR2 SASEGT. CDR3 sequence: CASSIGYNSPLHF. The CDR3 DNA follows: TGTGCCAGCTCAATCGGTTACAATTCACCCCTCCACTTT.

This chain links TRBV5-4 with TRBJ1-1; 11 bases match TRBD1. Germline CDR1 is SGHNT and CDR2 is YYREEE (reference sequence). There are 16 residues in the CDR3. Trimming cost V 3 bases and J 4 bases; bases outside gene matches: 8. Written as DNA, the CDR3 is TGTGCCAGCAGCTACGACTTGGGGACAGGGGGCACTGAAGCTTTCTTT. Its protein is CASSYDLGTGGTEAFF.

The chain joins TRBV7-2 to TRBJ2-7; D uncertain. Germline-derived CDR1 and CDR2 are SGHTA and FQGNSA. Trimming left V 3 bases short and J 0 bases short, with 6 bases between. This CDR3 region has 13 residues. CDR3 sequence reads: CASSFGSSYEQYF. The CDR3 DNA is TGTGCCAGCAGCTTTGGTAGCTCCTACGAGCAGTACTTC.

The CDR3 loop reads CASSFTSAGSGYTF. The CDR3, as DNA: TGCGCCAGCAGCTTTACCTCAGCGGGGTCGGGCTACACCTTC. The chain joins TRBV4-1 to TRBJ1-2; unclear D gene. With 5 bases removed from V and 8 bases from J, the gap between germline ends came to 18 bases. The germline gives CDR1 MGHRA, CDR2 YSYEKL. The length of the CDR3 is 14 residues.

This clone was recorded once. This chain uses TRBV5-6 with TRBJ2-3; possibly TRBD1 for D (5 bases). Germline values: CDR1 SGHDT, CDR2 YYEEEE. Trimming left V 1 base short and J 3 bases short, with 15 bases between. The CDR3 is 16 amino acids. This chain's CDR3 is CASSLFDNTGTDTQYF. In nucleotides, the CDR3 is TGTGCCAGCAGCTTGTTCGACAATACAGGAACAGATACGCAGTATTTT.

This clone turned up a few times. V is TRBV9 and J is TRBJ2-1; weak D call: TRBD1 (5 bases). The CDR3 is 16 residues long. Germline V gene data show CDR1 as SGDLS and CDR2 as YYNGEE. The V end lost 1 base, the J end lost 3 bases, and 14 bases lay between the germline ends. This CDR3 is CASSVLDNPYYNEQFF. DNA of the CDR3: TGTGCCAGCAGCGTACTGGACAACCCCTACTACAATGAGCAGTTCTTC.